Listed below are T cell receptor beta chains from one sample, sequenced in a study of Ad26.COV2.S vaccination and SARS-CoV-2 variants. TCRdb keeps only in-frame clones here, not all; method: immunoSEQ multiplex PCR. The sample contains a few hundred thousand clones, 87% of which appear only once. The source was peripheral blood, collected in a trial of Ad26.COV2.S vaccine versus placebo. These receptors all stem from a person aged 18-65 years who received the Ad26.COV2.S COVID-19 vaccine or a placebo. CDR3s include the opening cysteine and the closing phenylalanine or tryptophan. Clone sizes are given selectively: once, few, many, or a class where the clone is expanded.

clone_size v_call cdr3_aa
- TRBV7-8 CASSLSQREGLQTQYF
- TRBV19 CASMRGGRGILTDTQYF
few TRBV5-4 CASSSGGGQPQHF
- TRBV4-2 CASSQGLPGGFTGELFF
- TRBV4-3 CASSHTPRGLVETQYF
- TRBV28 CASSYAGLAGDNEQFF
- TRBV20-1 CSASDRVLKNTF
- TRBV7-2 CASSLVAQGGNEQFF
- TRBV3-1/TRBV3-2 CASSPSLGGGYEKLFF
- TRBV10-3 CAIRPTSGLDTQYF
- TRBV15 CATSRPVQGKKNEKLFF
- TRBV24-1 CATSDRHYGGGPNYGYTF
- TRBV5-1 CASSSRDPRLEQYF
- TRBV4-3 CASSQDEGAPDTQYF